This record looks at one T cell receptor beta chain sequence and its context. TCRdb processed the RT-PCR reads anew with MiXCR; each CDR3 protein has one entry. The sample includes under 850,000 distinct CDR3 sequences, about a fifth seen only once; the top ten take roughly a tenth. Between the trimmed V and J ends, which lost 1 base and 5 bases, there was a span of 14 bases. The CDR3 runs 15 residues. Germline CDR1 is LGHNA and CDR2 is YSLEER. The sample originates from a study of response to subunit inactivated influenza vaccine. Specimen: PBMCs from blood, collected 5 to 6 days after vaccination. This receptor was obtained from a man in his forties or fifties who received an inactivated influenza vaccine. The chain couples TRBV4-3 to TRBJ1-2; TRBD1 might be the D (6 bases). CDR3 in DNA: TGCGCCAGCAGCCAAGTACAGGGAGGAGAGTATGGCTACACCTTC. This gives the protein CASSQVQGGEYGYTF.